This T cell receptor (beta chain) was identified during a study of OX40 agonist ivuxolimab in advanced cancers. On the study more broadly: The study enrolled dose-escalation patients with hepatocellular carcinoma, melanoma, renal cell or head and neck cancer.

Assay used: immunoSEQ multiplex PCR; TCRdb lists only in-frame clones, some missing. Seen here are around 70,000 clones, less than 90% observed once, and the top ten hold 0.5% to 0.55%. The study's findings and limits: In CD8+ T cells, expanded clones were on average more numerous than in CD4+.

Comment on this clone: What it binds is not known.

The sequences come from CD4+ or CD8+ T cells sorted from blood, collected in a trial of the OX40 agonist ivuxolimab. This clonotype originated in an adult with an advanced solid tumor such as melanoma, head and neck, liver or kidney cancer.

The CDR3 loop is CASRGGGGLYEQYF. The CDR3 nucleotides are TGTGCCAGCAGAGGGGGTGGGGGGCTCTACGAGCAGTACTTC. The chain combines TRBV28 with TRBJ2-7; tentatively, D is TRBD1 or TRBD2 (6 bases each). With 6 bases removed from V and 3 bases from J, the gap between germline ends came to 15 bases. CDR1 is MDHEN, CDR2 SYDVKM, per germline. This CDR3 contains 14 residues.